These 24 T cell receptor beta chains came from one sample sequenced in a study of blood T cell repertoires in COVID-19 (dated by TCRdb to 2018 to 2021). The library relied on the immunoSEQ multiplex PCR assay. Held by TCRdb, this immuneACCESS table contains in-frame sequences only and omits some clones. Under half of the omission traces to an unresolved V gene where checked; the cause of the rest is unknown. Within this sample are more than 90,000 clones, with around 90% of them counted one time only. The ten largest make up approximately 7.7% of the sample. The sample taken for sequencing was peripheral blood. Receptors originate from a human donor in a cohort sampled during active COVID-19.

The chain carries TRBV6-4 and TRBJ1-1; TRBD1 matches at 8 bases. CDR3 length: 15 amino acids. Germline CDR1 MRHNA, CDR2 SNTAGT. J lost 6 bases, V lost 3 bases, and 9 bases had no gene match. CDR3 sequence: CASSETGQGNAEAFF. The CDR3 DNA reads as TGTGCCAGCAGTGAAACCGGACAGGGAAACGCTGAAGCTTTCTTT.

The genes are TRBV3-1 (or the pseudogene TRBV3-2) and TRBJ1-1; D gene ambiguous. Trimming cost V 0 bases and J 11 bases, with 16 bases left between them. The CDR3 extends over 14 amino acids. Per germline, CDR1 LGHDT and CDR2 YNNKEL (reference sequence). CDR3 sequence reads: CASSQDMRLTGAFF. CDR3 nucleotides: TGTGCCAGCAGCCAAGATATGCGTTTAACCGGGGCTTTCTTT.

This clone was counted a single time. The chain is built from TRBV5-4 and TRBJ1-1; D not certain. CDR1 and CDR2 from the germline V gene are SGHNT and YYREEE (reference sequence). Trimming removed 4 bases at V and 5 bases at J, with 18 bases between. The length of the CDR3 is 15 residues. CDR3 nucleotide sequence: TGTGCCAGCAGCCCCAGTCGCGAGGGAAGGACTGAAGCTTTCTTT. Encoded protein: CASSPSREGRTEAFF.

The chain carries TRBV19 and TRBJ2-1; TRBD1 is a possible D gene (6 bases). The germline CDR1 and CDR2 sequences are LNHDA and SQIVND (reference sequence). With 3 bases removed from V and 9 bases from J, the gap between germline ends came to 21 bases. The CDR3 runs to 16 residues. The CDR3 loop reads CASSIASPRTGFEQFF. The CDR3 coding sequence is TGTGCCAGTAGTATCGCATCCCCACGAACAGGGTTTGAGCAGTTCTTC. The full variable domain, its missing parts supplied by reference TRBV19 and TRBJ2-1, is DGGITQSPKYLFRKEGQNVTLSCEQNLNHDAMYWYRQDPGQGLRLIYYSQIVNDFQKGDIAEGYSVSREKKESFPLTVTSAQKNPTAFYLCASSIASPRTGFEQFFGPGTRLTVL.

The chain carries TRBV3-1 (or the pseudogene TRBV3-2) and TRBJ1-3, with D uncertain. The V gene lost 4 bases and the J gene lost 1 base, with 11 bases spanning the gap. Germline CDR1 reads LGHDT; CDR2 reads YNNKEL (reference sequence). This CDR3 comprises 15 residues. As DNA, the CDR3 is TGTGCCAGCAGCCCTCAGGTTAGATCTGGAAACACCATATATTTT. It codes for CASSPQVRSGNTIYF.

J is TRBJ2-1 and V is TRBV7-8; 13 bases are shared with TRBD2. V dropped 5 bases and J dropped 5; count of bases not matched to a gene: 6. CDR3 size: 16 residues. CDR1 is SGHVS, CDR2 FQNEAQ, per germline. CDR3 nucleotide sequence: TGTGCCAGCAGCCGGACTAGCGGGAGTCTTCACAATGAGCAGTTCTTC. This encodes CASSRTSGSLHNEQFF.

The V and J genes are TRBV11-2 and TRBJ2-7; 10 nucleotides align to TRBD1. J was trimmed by 2 bases and V by 1 base; bases with no gene match: 5. This CDR3 contains 16 residues. CDR1 is SGHAT and CDR2 is FQNNGV in the germline V gene. CDR3 residues: CASSLGGTGEAYEQYF. CDR3 sequence (DNA): TGTGCCAGCAGCTTAGGAGGGACAGGGGAAGCCTACGAGCAGTACTTC. Supplemented by reference TRBV11-2 and TRBJ2-7, the full variable domain reads EAGVAQSPRYKIIEKRQSVAFWCNPISGHATLYWYQQILGQGPKLLIQFQNNGVVDDSQLPKDRFSAERLKGVDSTLKIQPAKLEDSAVYLCASSLGGTGEAYEQYFGPGTRLTVT.

The rearrangement joins TRBV4-1 to TRBJ2-2, with TRBD2 as a possible D gene (6 bases). V lost 0 bases and J 6 bases, leaving 23 bases between the germline ends. Per the germline V gene, CDR1 is MGHRA and CDR2 is YSYEKL. This CDR3 has 19 residues. CDR3 sequence (DNA): TGCGCCAGCAGCCAAGATCTTATTATCAGGACGGGGGTTCCCGGGGAGCTGTTTTTT. Its translation: CASSQDLIIRTGVPGELFF.

This sequence joins TRBV12-3 or TRBV12-4 and TRBJ1-2; 7 bases agree with TRBD1. V lost 8 bases and J lost 6; bases outside the gene matches: 0. This CDR3 comprises 10 residues. CDR3 sequence reads: CASGQDGYTF. In DNA form, the CDR3 reads TGTGCCAGCGGACAGGATGGCTACACCTTC.

V usage is TRBV3-1 (or the pseudogene TRBV3-2) and J usage is TRBJ2-1, with 8 positions matching TRBD2. Germline CDR1 is LGHDT and CDR2 is YNNKEL (reference sequence). This CDR3 comprises 14 residues. J was trimmed by 9 bases and V by 0 bases; bases with no gene match: 4. CDR3 DNA: TGTGCCAGCAGCCAAGAGACTAGCGTTAGTGAGCAGTTCTTC. This gives the protein CASSQETSVSEQFF.

This clone was observed a single time. The chain employs TRBV10-3 and TRBJ2-1, with TRBD2 as a possible D gene (6 bases). Germline loops: CDR1 ENHRY, CDR2 SYGVKD. The CDR3 totals 14 residues. V lost 6 bases to trimming and J lost 5 bases, with 14 bases between them. DNA for the CDR3: TGTGCCATCAGACCGGGACTGTCCAACAATGAGCAGTTCTTC. Residues: CAIRPGLSNNEQFF.

The chain joins TRBV5-1 to TRBJ2-7; 13 nucleotides agree with TRBD2. Germline values: CDR1 SGHRS, CDR2 YFSETQ. CDR3 length: 15 residues. Trimming took 4 bases from V and 2 from J; bases not matched to a gene: 3. The DNA for the CDR3 is TGCGCCAGCAGCGCGGGACTAGCGGGAACCTACGAGCAGTACTTC. Translated: CASSAGLAGTYEQYF.

V gene TRBV4-2 combines with J gene TRBJ1-1, with D perhaps TRBD1 (5 bases). V lost 4 bases, J lost 3 bases, and 15 bases lay in between. There are 15 residues in the CDR3. The germline V gene encodes CDR1 LGHNA and CDR2 YNFKEQ. The CDR3 DNA sequence: TGTGCCAGCAGCCCCCGAGCGGGAGGGGACACTGAAGCTTTCTTT. It is translated as CASSPRAGGDTEAFF.

V gene TRBV28 combines with J gene TRBJ2-2; a weak D match, TRBD1 (5 bases). The CDR3 consists of 16 residues. The germline V gene encodes CDR1 MDHEN and CDR2 SYDVKM. Trimming took off 1 base at V and 1 base at J, with 10 bases between the two ends. The CDR3 region has the DNA TGTGCCAGCAGTTTATTAAGGGGATGGAACACCGGGGAGCTGTTTTTT. Translating gives CASSLLRGWNTGELFF.

V gene TRBV19 combines with J gene TRBJ1-5, with 8 bases matching TRBD1. V shed 5 bases, J shed 3 bases, and the junction held 6 bases outside the gene matches. The CDR3 loop spans 15 amino acids. Germline values: CDR1 LNHDA, CDR2 SQIVND (reference sequence). The CDR3 DNA reads as TGTGCCAGTAGTTTCGACAGGGGTCTCAATCAGCCCCAGCATTTT. Translated, it gives CASSFDRGLNQPQHF.

This clone was seen a single time. J is TRBJ1-3 and V is TRBV19; D not certain. Germline V CDR1 and CDR2: LNHDA, SQIVND (reference sequence). V dropped 7 bases and J dropped 2 bases, with 12 bases sitting between them. The CDR3 extends over 14 amino acids. The CDR3 is CASNDMSTGNTIYF. Here the CDR3 DNA reads TGTGCCAGTAATGACATGTCAACTGGAAACACCATATATTTT.

Points on this clone: The sample holds other DNA sequences that translate to the same CDR3. The V gene is TRBV7-2, the J gene TRBJ2-1; no reliable D call. The CDR3 has 15 amino acids. Trimming pared 0 bases from V and 0 bases from J, leaving 6 bases between. Germline V gene sequence: CDR1 SGHTA, CDR2 FQGNSA. The CDR3 DNA is TGTGCCAGCAGCTTAGCCGCGAGCTCCTACAATGAGCAGTTCTTC. Translating it yields CASSLAASSYNEQFF.

The chain uses TRBV5-4 and TRBJ2-5; 7 bases are shared with TRBD1. CDR1 is SGHNT, CDR2 YYREEE, per germline (reference sequence). Trimming at V came to 3 bases and at J to 5 bases, leaving 10 bases not matched to a gene. The CDR3 totals 15 residues. The CDR3 sequence: CASSYTQGVIETQYF. In DNA form, the CDR3 reads TGTGCCAGCAGCTATACCCAGGGGGTAATCGAGACCCAGTACTTC.

The chain carries TRBV13 and TRBJ1-6; TRBD1 matches 8 bases. CDR3 length equals 17 residues. The germline V gene has CDR1 PRHDT and CDR2 FYEKMQ (reference sequence). V dropped 5 bases and J dropped 5; count of bases not matched to a gene: 11. The CDR3 region is CASSLTTGADDNSPLHF. The CDR3 DNA reads TGTGCCAGCAGCCTAACGACAGGGGCGGACGATAATTCACCCCTCCACTTT.

This chain connects TRBV5-4 to TRBJ2-7; D perhaps matches TRBD1 (5 bases). CDR3 length equals 14 residues. Trimming cost V 0 bases and J 2 bases, with 9 bases left between them. Per the germline V gene, CDR1 is SGHNT and CDR2 is YYREEE (reference sequence). This chain's CDR3 is CASSLDQGPYEQYF. The CDR3 bases are TGTGCCAGCAGCTTGGATCAGGGCCCCTACGAGCAGTACTTC.

This clone is a singleton in its sample. This sequence joins TRBV2 and TRBJ1-2; D is unclear. Deletions cut 1 base from V and 4 bases from J, with 7 bases between. Germline V lookup: CDR1 SNHLY, CDR2 FYNNEI. This CDR3 has 13 residues. The CDR3 DNA is TGTGCCAGCAGTGAAGGGCACACCTATGGCTACACCTTC. It specifies CASSEGHTYGYTF.

This chain links TRBV2 with TRBJ1-1, with D possibly being TRBD1 (6 bases). The V and J ends lost 2 bases and 0 bases respectively, with 16 bases between them. The germline CDR1 and CDR2 sequences are SNHLY and FYNNEI. The CDR3 has 17 amino acids. The CDR3 sequence is CASSELVWGTMNTEAFF. CDR3 sequence (DNA): TGTGCCAGCAGTGAATTGGTTTGGGGGACAATGAACACTGAAGCTTTCTTT.

This clone was found a few times. This chain links TRBV19 with TRBJ2-7, with TRBD1 as a possible D gene (6 bases). V lost 1 base and J 3 bases, leaving 13 bases between the germline ends. Germline CDR1 LNHDA, CDR2 SQIVND (reference sequence). The CDR3 has 15 residues. CDR3 DNA: TGTGCCAGTAGTATAGCAAGGGGGTCGCTCTACGAGCAGTACTTC. It yields the protein CASSIARGSLYEQYF.

This chain uses TRBV24-1 with TRBJ2-7; TRBD2 matches 9 bases. The CDR3 runs 15 residues. After removal of 1 base from V and 2 bases from J, the junction contained 2 bases not matched to a gene. From germline, CDR1 is KGHDR and CDR2 SFDVKD. The CDR3 DNA sequence: TGTGCCACCAGTGATTTAGCGGGAGGAACCTACGAGCAGTACTTC. It is translated as CATSDLAGGTYEQYF.